This TCR beta chain was profiled in a study of control samples from healthy donors and cancer patients. Assay used: immunoSEQ multiplex PCR; TCRdb lists only in-frame clones, some missing. The sample table sets out about 200,000 clones. Germline loops: CDR1 SQVTM, CDR2 ANQGSEA. V was pared by 3 bases and J by 7 bases, with 12 bases between. This CDR3 comprises 12 residues. The chain carries TRBV29-1 and TRBJ1-2; D is perhaps TRBD1 (5 bases). This TCR was recovered from a woman in her 30s in good health. The sample taken for sequencing was blood. CDR3 coding DNA: TGCAGCGTTGAGGGTTGGGGGGGTGGCTACACCTTC. Protein product: CSVEGWGGGYTF.